A single sample is the source of the 32 T cell receptor beta chains below, sequenced in a study of CD8 T cells in Susac syndrome. RNA was extracted with the RNeasy kit, and a quantity of about 0.45 to 1 ug was reverse transcribed using random hexamers. TCRdb re-derived calls from the immunoSEQ multiplex PCR reads in MiXCR, one entry per CDR3 protein. The repertoire consists of about 200,000 distinct CDR3 sequences, with 90% to 96% occurring once and the leading ten covering 0.093%. Sequencing was carried out using CD4+ T cells from PBMCs. These receptors were obtained from a human donor with multiple sclerosis.

The rearrangement joins TRBV2 to TRBJ1-1; no reliable D call. The germline gives CDR1 SNHLY, CDR2 FYNNEI. The CDR3 runs to 14 residues. V was trimmed by 3 bases and J by 0 bases, leaving 8 bases between them. The CDR3 region is CASSDWGMNTEAFF. CDR3 nucleotide sequence: TGTGCCAGCAGTGACTGGGGAATGAACACTGAAGCTTTCTTT.

The chain employs TRBV6-5 and TRBJ2-7, with TRBD2 identical over 9 bases. The trim removed 6 bases at V and 2 bases at J, leaving 5 bases unmatched. CDR1 MNHEY and CDR2 SVGAGI come from the germline V gene. This CDR3 has 14 amino acids. CDR3 sequence reads: CASSSSGSTYEQYF. The CDR3 DNA sequence: TGTGCCAGCAGCAGTAGCGGGAGTACCTACGAGCAGTACTTC.

V usage is TRBV20-1 and J usage is TRBJ1-6, with 9 bases fitting TRBD1. Germline V gives CDR1 DFQATT, CDR2 SNEGSKA (reference sequence). The CDR3 totals 13 residues. Losses at the gene ends were 6 bases for V and 14 bases for J; bases not matched to a gene: 11. CDR3 DNA: TGCAGTGCCGGGACAGGGATATGGGGGGCCCTCCACTTT. It is translated as CSAGTGIWGALHF.

The chain's CDR3 is CSAAGLPYEQYF. The CDR3 nucleotides read TGCAGCGCGGCGGGACTACCCTACGAGCAGTACTTC. The chain joins TRBV29-1 to TRBJ2-7; TRBD2 aligns across 7 bases. CDR3 size: 12 residues. V lost 7 bases and J lost 2; bases outside the gene matches: 5. Germline CDR1 and CDR2: SQVTM and ANQGSEA.

This clonotype was observed a few times. The V and J genes are TRBV29-1 and TRBJ1-4; D remains ambiguous. Germline values: CDR1 SQVTM, CDR2 ANQGSEA. The CDR3 loop spans 10 amino acids. V lost 4 bases and J 7 bases, leaving 4 bases between the germline ends. CDR3 DNA: TGCAGCGTTGGGGGTGAAAAACTGTTTTTT. Protein product: CSVGGEKLFF. The full variable domain, with the rest looked up from reference TRBV29-1 and TRBJ1-4, is SAVISQKPSRDICQRGTSLTIQCQVDSQVTMMFWYRQQPGQSLTLIATANQGSEATYESGFVIDKFPISRPNLTFSTLTVSNMSPEDSSIYLCSVGGEKLFFGSGTQLSVL.

The rearrangement uses TRBV18 and TRBJ1-6; a weak D match, TRBD1 (6 bases). Looked up from germline, CDR1 is KGHSH and CDR2 is LQKENI. Trimming stripped 2 bases from V and 5 bases from J, with 13 bases between. The length of the CDR3 is 16 residues. The CDR3 region has the DNA TGTGCCAGCTCACCAACGACAGGTCGACATAATTCACCCCTCCACTTT. Its translation is CASSPTTGRHNSPLHF.

Here the CDR3 reads CASSLKRRGLEQYF. CDR3 nucleotide sequence: TGTGCCAGCAGCTTAAAACGCAGGGGGCTGGAGCAGTACTTC. The rearrangement uses TRBV7-8 and TRBJ2-7; 8 nucleotides match TRBD1. The CDR3 totals 14 residues. The V gene end was trimmed by 2 bases and the J gene end by 7 bases; junction bases not matched to a gene: 7. In germline, CDR1 is SGHVS, CDR2 FQNEAQ.

The V and J genes are TRBV12-3 or TRBV12-4 and TRBJ1-2; maybe TRBD1 (6 bases). V was pared by 6 bases and J by 7 bases, with 21 bases between. CDR3 length: 15 residues. The CDR3 DNA is TGTGCCAGCAGAAACACAGGGTCTGGAAGGAGTGGCTACACCTTC. Protein product: CASRNTGSGRSGYTF.

The J gene is TRBJ2-1, the V gene TRBV28, with TRBD2 identical over 8 bases. With V trimmed by 6 bases and J by 5 bases, 6 bases remained unmatched. The germline V gene encodes CDR1 MDHEN and CDR2 SYDVKM. CDR3 length: 14 amino acids. CDR3 sequence reads: CASSSGGPNNEQFF. CDR3 DNA sequence: TGTGCCAGCAGCTCGGGGGGGCCAAACAATGAGCAGTTCTTC.

The rearrangement uses TRBV30 and TRBJ2-3, with 10 bases lining up with TRBD1. Germline loops: CDR1 GTSNPN, CDR2 SVGIG (reference sequence). There are 15 residues in the CDR3. After removal of 3 bases from V and 3 bases from J, the junction contained 6 bases not matched to a gene. The CDR3 reads CAWSADRGRTDTQYF. DNA for the CDR3: TGTGCCTGGAGCGCAGACAGGGGGCGGACAGATACGCAGTATTTT.

The chain is built from TRBV20-1 and TRBJ1-5; D gene unclear. V was cut by 0 bases and J by 1 base, with 10 bases left in between. CDR1 DFQATT and CDR2 SNEGSKA come from the germline V gene (reference sequence). The length of the CDR3 is 15 residues. CDR3 nucleotides: TGCAGTGCTAGAGATCCTCGTGGGAGCAATCAGCCCCAGCATTTT. Amino acids: CSARDPRGSNQPQHF.

CDR3 amino acids: CAWSPRTGELFF. The CDR3, as DNA: TGTGCCTGGAGTCCACGGACCGGGGAGCTGTTTTTT. The rearrangement uses TRBV30 and TRBJ2-2; the D is unclear. Looked up from germline, CDR1 is GTSNPN and CDR2 is SVGIG (reference sequence). CDR3 size: 12 residues. The germline V and J ends were trimmed by 2 bases and 5 bases, with 6 bases remaining between them.

V is TRBV5-1 and J is TRBJ1-1, with D possibly matching TRBD1 (5 bases). There are 15 residues in the CDR3. V was pared by 1 base and J by 0 bases, with 10 bases between. Germline V gives CDR1 SGHRS, CDR2 YFSETQ. CDR3 loop: CASSLRQSLNTEAFF. The CDR3 DNA sequence: TGCGCCAGCAGCTTGAGACAGTCTTTGAACACTGAAGCTTTCTTT.

This chain joins TRBV20-1 and TRBJ1-5; TRBD1 matches at 11 bases. This CDR3 has 15 residues. In germline, CDR1 is DFQATT, CDR2 SNEGSKA (reference sequence). V was pared by 7 bases and J by 4 bases, with 9 bases of the junction left unmatched. The CDR3 nucleotides read TGCAGTGTCTCACCCGGGACAGGGGGGAATCAGCCCCAGCATTTT. Its translation: CSVSPGTGGNQPQHF.

This clonotype was picked up one time. The chain employs TRBV7-9 and TRBJ2-7, with D possibly TRBD1 on 6 matching bases. Per germline, CDR1 SEHNR and CDR2 FQNEAQ (reference sequence). The CDR3 runs to 13 residues. The ends were cut back, 0 bases at V and 5 bases at J, with 8 bases in the middle. The CDR3: CASSLAGGNEQYF. In DNA form, the CDR3 reads TGTGCCAGCAGCTTAGCTGGGGGCAACGAGCAGTACTTC.

The V and J genes are TRBV3-1 and TRBJ2-1, with D possibly called TRBD1 or TRBD2 (5 bases each). The CDR3 loop spans 13 amino acids. The germline V and J ends were trimmed by 1 base and 6 bases, with 7 bases remaining between them. Germline V gene sequence: CDR1 LGHDT, CDR2 YNNKEL (reference sequence). The CDR3 spells CASSQVGVNEQFF. The CDR3 DNA reads TGTGCCAGCAGCCAAGTGGGGGTCAATGAGCAGTTCTTC.

The J gene is TRBJ2-7, the V gene TRBV6-2 or TRBV6-3; D remains unclear. The germline V gene encodes CDR1 MNHEY and CDR2 SVGEGT. There are 11 residues in the CDR3. V was clipped by 2 bases and J by 3 bases, with 2 bases between them. CDR3 nucleotides: TGTGCCAGCAGTTACGACTACGAGCAGTACTTC. This gives the protein CASSYDYEQYF.

The rearrangement joins TRBV28 to TRBJ2-7, with TRBD1 matching 8 bases. Trimming at V came to 7 bases and at J to 3 bases, leaving 11 bases not matched to a gene. Germline CDR1 is MDHEN and CDR2 is SYDVKM. The CDR3 is made up of 15 amino acids. CDR3 sequence: CASIRMSGGYYEQYF. CDR3 DNA sequence: TGTGCCAGCATTAGGATGTCAGGGGGCTACTACGAGCAGTACTTC.

The chain employs TRBV29-1 and TRBJ1-2; D might be TRBD1 (6 bases). V shed 5 bases and J shed 4 bases, with 8 bases lying between them. The CDR3 has 11 residues. The germline V gene has CDR1 SQVTM and CDR2 ANQGSEA. CDR3 coding DNA: TGCAGCGTTAGGGGGGTCTATGGCTACACCTTC. It yields the protein CSVRGVYGYTF.

This chain links TRBV12-3 or TRBV12-4 with TRBJ2-3, with no clear D. CDR3 length: 11 amino acids. The V and J ends lost 3 bases and 6 bases respectively, with 4 bases between them. The CDR3 sequence is CASSFVDTQYF. CDR3 nucleotide sequence: TGTGCCAGCAGTTTTGTGGATACGCAGTATTTT.

This chain joins TRBV11-2 and TRBJ1-1, with TRBD1 as a possible D gene (6 bases). Per germline, CDR1 SGHAT and CDR2 FQNNGV. Deletions cut 4 bases from V and 1 base from J, with 13 bases between. This CDR3 is 15 amino acids long. CDR3 nucleotide sequence: TGTGCCAGCAGCTCCGGGACACAGACGAACACTGAAGCTTTCTTT. It is translated as CASSSGTQTNTEAFF. The full variable domain, completed using reference TRBV11-2 and TRBJ1-1, is EAGVAQSPRYKIIEKRQSVAFWCNPISGHATLYWYQQILGQGPKLLIQFQNNGVVDDSQLPKDRFSAERLKGVDSTLKIQPAKLEDSAVYLCASSSGTQTNTEAFFGQGTRLTVV.

CDR3 sequence reads: CASSPLGTEETQYF. CDR3 sequence (DNA): TGTGCCAGCAGCCCCCTGGGCACAGAAGAGACCCAGTACTTC. The V call is TRBV3-1, the J call TRBJ2-5; unclear D gene. Germline-derived CDR1 and CDR2 are LGHDT and YNNKEL (reference sequence). Trimming removed 4 bases at V and 3 bases at J, with 12 bases between. The CDR3 extends over 14 amino acids.

The V gene is TRBV30, the J gene TRBJ1-1, with D perhaps TRBD1 (5 bases). The germline V gene encodes CDR1 GTSNPN and CDR2 SVGIG (reference sequence). CDR3 size: 14 residues. V was shortened by 1 base and J by 0 bases, with 9 bases between the two germline ends. In DNA form, the CDR3 reads TGTGCCTGGAGTGGTCCAGGGATGAACACTGAAGCTTTCTTT. Translating gives CAWSGPGMNTEAFF.

V gene TRBV2 combines with J gene TRBJ1-1; D gene unclear. The germline V gene has CDR1 SNHLY and CDR2 FYNNEI. CDR3 length: 13 amino acids. The V end lost 7 bases, the J end lost 4 bases, and 13 bases lay between the germline ends. The CDR3 reads CASNSRVGTEAFF. CDR3 nucleotide sequence: TGTGCCAGCAACTCGCGGGTCGGCACTGAAGCTTTCTTT.

This rearrangement joins TRBV29-1 to TRBJ2-1; no clear D gene. Per the germline V gene, CDR1 is SQVTM and CDR2 is ANQGSEA. The V gene lost 7 bases and the J gene lost 8 bases, with 18 bases spanning the gap. CDR3 length: 13 amino acids. CDR3 coding DNA: TGCAGCGCCCTTAGGGCCTCAAGGGATGAGCAGTTCTTC. This translates into CSALRASRDEQFF.

This clonotype occurred once. The rearrangement joins TRBV15 to TRBJ1-4, with D unresolved. Germline CDR1 and CDR2: LNHNV and YYDKDF (reference sequence). Trimming stripped 4 bases from V and 7 bases from J, with 13 bases between. This CDR3 comprises 14 residues. The CDR3 reads CATSTGLRVEKLFF. Here the CDR3 DNA reads TGTGCCACCAGCACAGGACTTCGTGTTGAAAAACTGTTTTTT.

The chain is built from TRBV5-6 and TRBJ2-4, with D possibly matching TRBD2 (6 bases). Per the germline V gene, CDR1 is SGHDT and CDR2 is YYEEEE. Trimming stripped 0 bases from V and 7 bases from J, with 11 bases between. CDR3 length equals 14 residues. The CDR3 DNA is TGTGCCAGCAGCTTGGGGGGGACTGGCAACATTCAGTACTTC. Translation: CASSLGGTGNIQYF.

The chain carries TRBV29-1 and TRBJ2-7; D unclear. Germline CDR1 reads SQVTM; CDR2 reads ANQGSEA. This CDR3 comprises 13 residues. V was pared by 4 bases and J by 5 bases, with 15 bases between. This CDR3 reads CSVVLDLFDEQYF. CDR3 sequence (DNA): TGCAGCGTTGTTTTGGACCTCTTCGACGAGCAGTACTTC.

This sequence joins TRBV12-3 or TRBV12-4 and TRBJ1-4, with D possibly being TRBD1 (6 bases). With 4 bases removed from V and 7 bases from J, the gap between germline ends came to 13 bases. The CDR3 is 14 amino acids. CDR3 amino acids: CASSSQGKGEKLFF. The CDR3 nucleotides are TGTGCCAGCAGTTCACAGGGAAAAGGTGAAAAACTGTTTTTT.

This sequence joins TRBV2 and TRBJ1-2, with a weak D call TRBD1 (6 bases). V gave up 8 bases and J gave up 8 bases, with 18 bases separating them. Germline V CDR1 and CDR2: SNHLY, FYNNEI. This CDR3 is built from 13 residues. The CDR3 protein is CASQPPGHVGYTF. The CDR3 coding sequence is TGTGCCAGCCAACCTCCGGGACATGTAGGCTACACCTTC.

The chain has TRBV4-3 and TRBJ2-5; D is ambiguous. Germline assignment: CDR1 LGHNA and CDR2 YSLEER. V lost 2 bases and J lost 1, with 11 bases in between. This CDR3 comprises 15 residues. CDR3 DNA sequence: TGCGCCAGCAGCCAATCTCGTGGGCGCCAAGAGACCCAGTACTTC. Amino acid sequence: CASSQSRGRQETQYF.

V is TRBV5-1 and J is TRBJ2-7, with D possibly TRBD2 on 6 matching bases. Germline V gene lookup returns CDR1 SGHRS and CDR2 YFSETQ. The CDR3 runs 15 residues. V lost 6 bases, J lost 4 bases, and 20 bases lay in between. This CDR3 reads CASTSRQGGSYEQYF. CDR3 bases: TGCGCCAGCACCTCTCGCCAGGGAGGATCTTACGAGCAGTACTTC.